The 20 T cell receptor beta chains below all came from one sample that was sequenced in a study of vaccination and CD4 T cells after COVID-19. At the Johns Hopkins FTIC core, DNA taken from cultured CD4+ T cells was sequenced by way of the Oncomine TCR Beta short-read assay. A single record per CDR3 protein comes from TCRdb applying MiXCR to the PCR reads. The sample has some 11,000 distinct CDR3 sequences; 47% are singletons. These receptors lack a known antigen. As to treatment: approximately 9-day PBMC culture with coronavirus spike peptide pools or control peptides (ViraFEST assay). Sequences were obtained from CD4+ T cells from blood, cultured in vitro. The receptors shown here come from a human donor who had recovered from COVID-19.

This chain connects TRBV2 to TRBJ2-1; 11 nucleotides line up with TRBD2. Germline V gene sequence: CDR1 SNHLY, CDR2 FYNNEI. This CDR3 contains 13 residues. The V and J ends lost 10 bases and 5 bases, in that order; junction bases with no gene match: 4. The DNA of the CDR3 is TGTGCCACGGGACTAGCGGCTAACAATGAGCAGTTCTTC. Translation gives CATGLAANNEQFF.

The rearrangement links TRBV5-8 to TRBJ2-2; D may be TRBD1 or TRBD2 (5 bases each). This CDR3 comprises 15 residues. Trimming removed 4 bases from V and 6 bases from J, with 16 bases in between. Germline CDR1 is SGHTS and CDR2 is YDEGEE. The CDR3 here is CASSQGGGRPGELFF. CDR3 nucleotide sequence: TGTGCCAGCAGCCAGGGTGGGGGACGCCCCGGGGAGCTGTTTTTT.

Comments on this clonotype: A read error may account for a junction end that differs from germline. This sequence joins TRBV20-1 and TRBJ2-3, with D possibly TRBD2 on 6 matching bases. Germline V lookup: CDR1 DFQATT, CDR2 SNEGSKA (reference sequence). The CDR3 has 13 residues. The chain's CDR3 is CSASRGTTNTQYF. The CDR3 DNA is TGCAGTGCTAGCCGCGGGACCACAAATACGCAGTATTTT.

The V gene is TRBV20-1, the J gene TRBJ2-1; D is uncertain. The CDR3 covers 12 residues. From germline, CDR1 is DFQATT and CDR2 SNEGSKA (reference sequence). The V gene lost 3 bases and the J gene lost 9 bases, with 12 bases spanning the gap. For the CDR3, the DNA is TGCAGTGCTAGGAGGACCTTCGGTGAGCAGTTCTTC. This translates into CSARRTFGEQFF.

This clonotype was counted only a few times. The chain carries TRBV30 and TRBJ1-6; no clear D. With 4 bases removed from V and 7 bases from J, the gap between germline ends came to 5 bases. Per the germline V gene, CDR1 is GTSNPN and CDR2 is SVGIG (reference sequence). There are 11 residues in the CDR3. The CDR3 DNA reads TGTGCCTGGAATAGGAATTCACCCCTCCACTTT. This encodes CAWNRNSPLHF.

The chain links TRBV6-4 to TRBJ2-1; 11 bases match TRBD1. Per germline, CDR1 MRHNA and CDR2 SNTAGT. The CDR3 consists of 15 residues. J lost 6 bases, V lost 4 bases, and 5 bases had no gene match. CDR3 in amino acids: CASSGGQGEGNEQFF. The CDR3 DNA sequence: TGTGCCAGCAGTGGGGGACAGGGGGAAGGCAATGAGCAGTTCTTC.

The CDR3 sequence is CSAEDRLPNSPLHF. Written as DNA, the CDR3 is TGCAGTGCTGAGGACAGGCTACCCAATTCACCCCTCCACTTT. The rearrangement joins TRBV20-1 to TRBJ1-6, with 7 bases aligning to TRBD1. The CDR3 runs to 14 residues. J lost 7 bases, V lost 5 bases, and 8 bases had no gene match. CDR1 is DFQATT, CDR2 SNEGSKA, per germline (reference sequence).

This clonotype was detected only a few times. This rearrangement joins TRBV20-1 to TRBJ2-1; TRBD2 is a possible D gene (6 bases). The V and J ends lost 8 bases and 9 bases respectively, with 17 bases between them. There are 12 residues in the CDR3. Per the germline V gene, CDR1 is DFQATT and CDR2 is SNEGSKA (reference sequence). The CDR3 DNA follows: TGCAGTTCCCGGGGGAGCAGGATTGAGCAGTTCTTC. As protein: CSSRGSRIEQFF.

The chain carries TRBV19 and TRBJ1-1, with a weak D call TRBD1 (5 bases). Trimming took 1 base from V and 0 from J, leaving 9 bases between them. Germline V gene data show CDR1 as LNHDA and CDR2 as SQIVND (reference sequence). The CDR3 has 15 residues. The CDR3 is CASSIGAGMNTEAFF. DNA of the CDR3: TGTGCCAGTAGTATAGGAGCAGGGATGAACACTGAAGCTTTCTTT. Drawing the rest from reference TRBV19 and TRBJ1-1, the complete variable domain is DGGITQSPKYLFRKEGQNVTLSCEQNLNHDAMYWYRQDPGQGLRLIYYSQIVNDFQKGDIAEGYSVSREKKESFPLTVTSAQKNPTAFYLCASSIGAGMNTEAFFGQGTRLTVV.

As DNA, the CDR3 is TGTGCCAGCAGTTTATTAAGCGAGCCGAATCAGCCCCAGCATTTT. Protein sequence: CASSLLSEPNQPQHF. The V call is TRBV28, the J call TRBJ1-5; D unclear. V lost 1 base and J 4 bases, leaving 11 bases between the germline ends. The CDR3 has 15 amino acids. CDR1 and CDR2 (germline): MDHEN, SYDVKM. Full variable domain (outside the CDR3, taken from reference TRBV28 and TRBJ1-5): DVKVTQSSRYLVKRTGEKVFLECVQDMDHENMFWYRQDPGLGLRLIYFSYDVKMKEKGDIPEGYSVSREKKERFSLILESASTNQTSMYLCASSLLSEPNQPQHFGDGTRLSIL.

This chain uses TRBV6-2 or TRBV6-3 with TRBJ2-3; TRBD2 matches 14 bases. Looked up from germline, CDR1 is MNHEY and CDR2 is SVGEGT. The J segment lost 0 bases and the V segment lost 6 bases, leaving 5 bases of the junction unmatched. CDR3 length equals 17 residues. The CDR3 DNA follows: TGTGCCAGCAGGCCCGGGACTAGCGGGAGTAGCACAGATACGCAGTATTTT. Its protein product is CASRPGTSGSSTDTQYF.

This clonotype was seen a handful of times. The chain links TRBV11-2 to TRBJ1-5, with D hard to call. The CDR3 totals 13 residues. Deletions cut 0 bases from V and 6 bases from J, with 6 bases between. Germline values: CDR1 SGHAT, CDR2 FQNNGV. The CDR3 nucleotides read TGTGCCAGCAGCTTAGATCAAAGTCAGCCCCAGCATTTT. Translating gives CASSLDQSQPQHF.

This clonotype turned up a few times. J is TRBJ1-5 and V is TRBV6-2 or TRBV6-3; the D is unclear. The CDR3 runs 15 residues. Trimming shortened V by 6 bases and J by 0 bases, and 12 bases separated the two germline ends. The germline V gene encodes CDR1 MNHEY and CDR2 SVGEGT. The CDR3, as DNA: TGTGCCAGCAGCCCGGGAGAGACTAGCAATCAGCCCCAGCATTTT. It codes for CASSPGETSNQPQHF.

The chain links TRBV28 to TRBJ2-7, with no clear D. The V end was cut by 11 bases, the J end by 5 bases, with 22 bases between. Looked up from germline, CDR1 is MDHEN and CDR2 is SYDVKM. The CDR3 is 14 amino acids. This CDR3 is CARIGVLAGDEQYF. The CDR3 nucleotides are TGTGCCCGCATAGGCGTCCTCGCAGGTGACGAGCAGTACTTC.

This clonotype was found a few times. The CDR3 loop is CSASPGYEQYF. The CDR3 DNA sequence: TGCAGTGCTAGTCCTGGGTACGAGCAGTACTTC. This sequence joins TRBV20-1 and TRBJ2-7; D is unresolved. This CDR3 is built from 11 residues. Between the trimmed V and J ends, which lost 3 bases and 4 bases, there was a span of 7 bases. Germline V gene data show CDR1 as DFQATT and CDR2 as SNEGSKA (reference sequence).

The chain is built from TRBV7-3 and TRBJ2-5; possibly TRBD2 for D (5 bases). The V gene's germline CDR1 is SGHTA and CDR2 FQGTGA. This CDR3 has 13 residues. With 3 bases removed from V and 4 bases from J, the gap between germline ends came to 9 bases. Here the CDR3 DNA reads TGTGCCAGCAGCTTTGGCAGCGGAGAGACCCAGTACTTC. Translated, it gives CASSFGSGETQYF.

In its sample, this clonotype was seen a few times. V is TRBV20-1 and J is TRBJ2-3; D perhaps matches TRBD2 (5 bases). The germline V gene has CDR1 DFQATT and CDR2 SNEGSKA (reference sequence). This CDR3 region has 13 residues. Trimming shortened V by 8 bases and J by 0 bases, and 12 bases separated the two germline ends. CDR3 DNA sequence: TGCAGTCCAAGGACTTTTAGCACAGATACGCAGTATTTT. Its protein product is CSPRTFSTDTQYF.

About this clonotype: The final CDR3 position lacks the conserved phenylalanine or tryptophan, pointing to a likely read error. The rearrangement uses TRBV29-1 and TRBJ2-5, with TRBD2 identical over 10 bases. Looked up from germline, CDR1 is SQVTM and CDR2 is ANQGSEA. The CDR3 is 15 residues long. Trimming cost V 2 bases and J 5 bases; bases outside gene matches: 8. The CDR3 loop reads CSVESFPSGSETQYL. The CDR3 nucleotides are TGCAGCGTTGAAAGTTTCCCTAGCGGGAGTGAGACCCAGTACTTA.

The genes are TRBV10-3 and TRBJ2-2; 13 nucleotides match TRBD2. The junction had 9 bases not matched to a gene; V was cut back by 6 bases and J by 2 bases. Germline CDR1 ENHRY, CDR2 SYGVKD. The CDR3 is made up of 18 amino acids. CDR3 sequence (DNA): TGTGCCATCAGCGAGAGGGGGGGACTAGCGGGAAACACCGGGGAGCTGTTTTTT. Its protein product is CAISERGGLAGNTGELFF.

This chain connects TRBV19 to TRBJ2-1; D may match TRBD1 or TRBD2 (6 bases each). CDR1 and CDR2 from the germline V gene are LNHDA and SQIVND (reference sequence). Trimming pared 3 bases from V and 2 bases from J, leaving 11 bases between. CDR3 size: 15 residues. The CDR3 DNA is TGTGCCAGTAGTATGTCCCGGGGGCCCTACAATGAGCAGTTCTTC. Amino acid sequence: CASSMSRGPYNEQFF.